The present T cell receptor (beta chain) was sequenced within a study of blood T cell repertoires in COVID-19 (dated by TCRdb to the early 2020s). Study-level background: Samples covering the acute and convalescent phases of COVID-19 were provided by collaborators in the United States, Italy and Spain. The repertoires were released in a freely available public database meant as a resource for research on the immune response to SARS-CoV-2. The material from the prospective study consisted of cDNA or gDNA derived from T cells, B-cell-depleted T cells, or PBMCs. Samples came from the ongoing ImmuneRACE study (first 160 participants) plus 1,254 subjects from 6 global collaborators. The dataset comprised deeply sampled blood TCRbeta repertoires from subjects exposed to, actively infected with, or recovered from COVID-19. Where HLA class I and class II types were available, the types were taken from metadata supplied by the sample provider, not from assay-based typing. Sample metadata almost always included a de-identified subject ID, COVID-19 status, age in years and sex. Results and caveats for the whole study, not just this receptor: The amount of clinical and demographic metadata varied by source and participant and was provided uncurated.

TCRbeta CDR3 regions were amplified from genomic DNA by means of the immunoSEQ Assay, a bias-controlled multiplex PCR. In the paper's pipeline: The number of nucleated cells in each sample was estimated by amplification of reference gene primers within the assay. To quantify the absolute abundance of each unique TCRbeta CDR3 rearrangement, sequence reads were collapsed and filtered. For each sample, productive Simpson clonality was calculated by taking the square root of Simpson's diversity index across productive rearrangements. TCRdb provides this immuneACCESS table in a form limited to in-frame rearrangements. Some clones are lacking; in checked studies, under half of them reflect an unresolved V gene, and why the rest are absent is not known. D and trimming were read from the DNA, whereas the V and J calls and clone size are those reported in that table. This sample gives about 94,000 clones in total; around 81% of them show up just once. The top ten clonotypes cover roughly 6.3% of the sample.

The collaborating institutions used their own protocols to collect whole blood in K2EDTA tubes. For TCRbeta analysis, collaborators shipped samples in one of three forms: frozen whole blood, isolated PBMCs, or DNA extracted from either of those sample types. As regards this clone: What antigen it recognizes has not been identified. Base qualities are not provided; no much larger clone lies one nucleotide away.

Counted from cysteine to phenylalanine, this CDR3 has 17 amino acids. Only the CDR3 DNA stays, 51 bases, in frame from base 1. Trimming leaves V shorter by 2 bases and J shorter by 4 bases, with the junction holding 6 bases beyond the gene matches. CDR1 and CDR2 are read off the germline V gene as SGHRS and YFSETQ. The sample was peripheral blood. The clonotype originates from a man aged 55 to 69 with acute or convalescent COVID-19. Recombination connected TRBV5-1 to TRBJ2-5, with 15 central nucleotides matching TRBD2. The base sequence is TGCGCCAGCAGCTTCGGACTAGCGGGGGGGCAGGGAGAGACCCAGTACTTC. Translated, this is CASSFGLAGGQGETQYF.